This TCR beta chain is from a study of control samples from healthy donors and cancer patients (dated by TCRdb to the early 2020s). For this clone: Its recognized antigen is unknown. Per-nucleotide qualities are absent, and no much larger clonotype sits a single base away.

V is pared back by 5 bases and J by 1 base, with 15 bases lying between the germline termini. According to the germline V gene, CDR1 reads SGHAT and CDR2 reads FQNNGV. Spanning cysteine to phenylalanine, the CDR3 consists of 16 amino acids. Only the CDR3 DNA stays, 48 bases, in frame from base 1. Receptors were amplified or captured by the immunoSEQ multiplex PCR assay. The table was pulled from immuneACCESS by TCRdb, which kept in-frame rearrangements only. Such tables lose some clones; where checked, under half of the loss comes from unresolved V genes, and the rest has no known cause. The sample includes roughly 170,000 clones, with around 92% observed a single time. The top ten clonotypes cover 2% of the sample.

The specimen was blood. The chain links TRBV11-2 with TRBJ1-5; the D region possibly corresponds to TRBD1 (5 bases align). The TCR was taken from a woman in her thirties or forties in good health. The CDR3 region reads CASSPGLYGSNQPQHF. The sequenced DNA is TGTGCCAGCAGCCCGGGACTCTATGGGAGCAATCAGCCCCAGCATTTT.